This T cell receptor (beta chain) is drawn from a study of shared clonotypes between healthy human individuals. In its sample, this clone was seen a few times. Clones were read by immunoSEQ multiplex PCR, and TCRdb kept only the in-frame ones, dropping some. The data hold 450,000 to 500,000 clones, with around 73% observed a single time. The V gene lost 4 bases and the J gene lost 2 bases, with 11 bases spanning the gap. Looked up from germline, CDR1 is SNHLY and CDR2 is FYNNEI. This CDR3 region has 14 residues. Genomic DNA for unsorted samples, which was extracted with the QIAamp DNA Blood Mini kit, came from about 90 million PBMCs.

The chain has TRBV2 and TRBJ1-2; D call uncertain. The receptor was derived from a woman aged 40 to 55 in good health. Some clones in this sample may be carry-over from other donors' samples. The specimen sequenced was PBMCs. CDR3 sequence (DNA): TGTGCCAGCAGTGTCGCAGGTACGAACTATGGCTACACCTTC. Translating it yields CASSVAGTNYGYTF.